The next 28 T cell receptor beta chains were all read from a single sample in a study of cytomegalovirus exposure and HLA in healthy donors. With 60 Vbeta and 13 Jbeta primers, the PCR was carried out. Clones were sequenced by immunoSEQ multiplex PCR, and TCRdb holds only the in-frame ones, with some missing. Of about 190,000 clones in the sample, about 85% were seen once. The specimen was PBMCs. The receptors shown here come from a middle-aged man in good health and CMV-seronegative.

The V call is TRBV5-6, the J call TRBJ1-2, with D possibly matching TRBD1 (6 bases). V dropped 1 base and J dropped 8 bases, with 18 bases sitting between them. Germline V gene lookup returns CDR1 SGHDT and CDR2 YYEEEE. The CDR3 is 15 residues long. The CDR3 sequence is CASSLIPGQLQGYTF. Here the CDR3 DNA reads TGTGCCAGCAGCTTGATTCCCGGACAGCTCCAGGGCTACACCTTC.

This clone was counted between two and nine times. This sequence joins TRBV6-1 and TRBJ2-7, with TRBD2 matching over 10 bases. The CDR3 extends over 15 amino acids. Per the germline V gene, CDR1 is MNHNS and CDR2 is SASEGT. The J segment lost 5 bases and the V segment lost 0 bases, leaving 4 bases of the junction unmatched. The DNA for the CDR3 is TGTGCCAGCAGTGAAGCGCCGCTAGCGGGGGACGAGCAGTACTTC. It yields the protein CASSEAPLAGDEQYF.

The J gene is TRBJ2-7, the V gene TRBV7-2; D possibly corresponds to TRBD2 (6 bases). The ends were cut back, 5 bases at V and 4 bases at J, with 9 bases in the middle. This CDR3 comprises 12 residues. Germline lookup yields CDR1 SGHTA and CDR2 FQGNSA. The CDR3 DNA sequence: TGTGCCAGCAGCATGGGGGGATACGAGCAGTACTTC. This translates into CASSMGGYEQYF. Based on the CDR3 plus reference TRBV7-2 and TRBJ2-7, the full variable domain is GAGVSQSPSNKVTEKGKDVELRCDPISGHTALYWYRQSLGQGLEFLIYFQGNSAPDKSGLPSDRFSAERTGGSVSTLTIQRTQQEDSAVYLCASSMGGYEQYFGPGTRLTVT.

The chain uses TRBV6-1 and TRBJ2-1; D may be TRBD2 (6 bases). The CDR3 consists of 14 residues. Germline-derived CDR1 and CDR2 are MNHNS and SASEGT. Between the trimmed V and J ends, which lost 7 bases and 7 bases, there was a span of 17 bases. CDR3 protein: CASTRPPGENEQFF. The CDR3 DNA sequence: TGTGCCAGCACCCGGCCGCCGGGGGAGAATGAGCAGTTCTTC.

The chain carries TRBV12-5 and TRBJ1-2; tentative D call: TRBD1 (5 bases). The CDR3 sequence is 16 residues long. Germline V lookup: CDR1 LGHNT, CDR2 FRNRAP. The V gene lost 0 bases and the J gene lost 4 bases, with 15 bases spanning the gap. The CDR3 here is CASGLVPLTELYGYTF. The CDR3 region has the DNA TGTGCTAGTGGTTTGGTACCCCTGACAGAACTCTATGGCTACACCTTC.

The V gene is TRBV5-6, the J gene TRBJ1-5; 11 bases agree with TRBD1. Looked up from germline, CDR1 is SGHDT and CDR2 is YYEEEE. CDR3 size: 15 residues. V shed 2 bases and J 6 bases; nucleotides not matched to a gene: 4. The CDR3 region has the DNA TGTGCCAGCAGCTTTCGGACAGGGGGCGGTCAGCCCCAGCATTTT. It yields the protein CASSFRTGGGQPQHF.

This clone was observed once. V usage is TRBV6-1 and J usage is TRBJ1-5, with TRBD1 as a possible D gene (6 bases). Trimming left V 3 bases short and J 5 bases short, with 23 bases between. Germline loops: CDR1 MNHNS, CDR2 SASEGT. The CDR3 loop spans 18 amino acids. Written as DNA, the CDR3 is TGTGCCAGCAGTGAGGGGACACGAGTCCAAGCAGGGTATCAGCCCCAGCATTTT. This encodes CASSEGTRVQAGYQPQHF.

V gene TRBV9 combines with J gene TRBJ2-3, with 8 bases aligning to TRBD2. The V gene's germline CDR1 is SGDLS and CDR2 YYNGEE. J gave up 14 bases and V 7 bases, and 12 bases lay outside the gene matches. The CDR3 sequence is 12 residues long. The CDR3 protein is CASANGGTSPYF. CDR3 nucleotides: TGTGCCAGCGCCAATGGGGGGACTAGTCCGTATTTT. The full variable domain, with the rest looked up from reference TRBV9 and TRBJ2-3, is DSGVTQTPKHLITATGQRVTLRCSPRSGDLSVYWYQQSLDQGLQFLIQYYNGEERAKGNILERFSAQQFPDLHSELNLSSLELGDSALYFCASANGGTSPYFGPGTRLTVL.

V and J are TRBV4-1 and TRBJ1-5; D gene unclear. The length of the CDR3 is 15 residues. The germline CDR1 and CDR2 sequences are MGHRA and YSYEKL. V lost 0 bases, J lost 8 bases, and 14 bases lay in between. CDR3 bases: TGCGCCAGCAGCCAAGATCCTACTGCTCGGGAGCCCCAGCATTTT. Protein product: CASSQDPTAREPQHF.

The chain carries TRBV10-3 and TRBJ2-3; 7 bases are a match to TRBD2. Germline values: CDR1 ENHRY, CDR2 SYGVKD. V was clipped by 8 bases and J by 1 base; unmatched bases: 12. CDR3 length: 16 residues. CDR3 amino acids: CAIGDVRGEGTDTQYF. In DNA, the CDR3 is TGTGCCATCGGAGATGTTCGGGGGGAGGGCACAGATACGCAGTATTTT.

The chain links TRBV27 to TRBJ2-3, with a weak D call TRBD1 (5 bases). Trimming left V 3 bases short and J 5 bases short, with 15 bases between. The V gene's germline CDR1 is MNHEY and CDR2 SMNVEV (reference sequence). This CDR3 has 15 amino acids. This CDR3 is CASSLVKGLGDTQYF. DNA of the CDR3: TGTGCCAGCAGTTTGGTGAAGGGGCTAGGAGATACGCAGTATTTT.

CDR3 in amino acids: CSVELAGYDTEAFF. DNA for the CDR3: TGCAGCGTTGAATTGGCAGGGTATGACACTGAAGCTTTCTTT. V and J are TRBV29-1 and TRBJ1-1, with D possibly TRBD1 on 5 matching bases. V shed 2 bases and J shed 3 bases, with 13 bases lying between them. The CDR3 is 14 amino acids. CDR1 SQVTM and CDR2 ANQGSEA come from the germline V gene. Filled out from reference TRBV29-1 and TRBJ1-1, the complete variable domain reads SAVISQKPSRDICQRGTSLTIQCQVDSQVTMMFWYRQQPGQSLTLIATANQGSEATYESGFVIDKFPISRPNLTFSTLTVSNMSPEDSSIYLCSVELAGYDTEAFFGQGTRLTVV.

The chain is built from TRBV2 and TRBJ2-3; maybe TRBD1 (6 bases). CDR1 is SNHLY and CDR2 is FYNNEI in the germline V gene. CDR3 length equals 12 residues. Trimming pared 7 bases from V and 5 bases from J, leaving 10 bases between. The CDR3 DNA sequence: TGTGCCAGCACCCGGGACAAAGATACGCAGTATTTT. It translates to CASTRDKDTQYF.

The V call is TRBV2, the J call TRBJ2-3, with 13 positions matching TRBD2. CDR3 size: 14 residues. Germline CDR1 SNHLY, CDR2 FYNNEI. With V trimmed by 10 bases and J by 1 base, 2 bases remained unmatched. The DNA of the CDR3 is TGTGCCACCGGGACTAGCGGGGGCACAGATACGCAGTATTTT. Amino acid sequence: CATGTSGGTDTQYF.

The genes are TRBV5-1 and TRBJ2-5, with 9 positions matching TRBD2. The length of the CDR3 is 18 residues. The trim removed 0 bases at V and 5 bases at J, leaving 14 bases unmatched. Germline V gene lookup returns CDR1 SGHRS and CDR2 YFSETQ. The CDR3 region has the DNA TGCGCCAGCAGCTTGGACGGGGCTAGCGGGGCCCAGGTGGAGACCCAGTACTTC. This encodes CASSLDGASGAQVETQYF.

Here the CDR3 DNA reads TGTGCCAGCAGCTTAGACAGGGGCAATCAGCCCCAGCATTTT. It codes for CASSLDRGNQPQHF. This chain uses TRBV7-9 with TRBJ1-5, with D possibly TRBD1 on 6 matching bases. The germline CDR1 and CDR2 sequences are SEHNR and FQNEAQ (reference sequence). The V and J ends lost 1 base and 2 bases respectively, with 6 bases between them. The CDR3 loop spans 14 amino acids.

The chain combines TRBV4-1 with TRBJ1-5, with 9 nucleotides matching TRBD1. This CDR3 spans 16 amino acids. Germline-derived CDR1 and CDR2 are MGHRA and YSYEKL. V was pared by 1 base and J by 7 bases, with 8 bases of the junction left unmatched. The chain's CDR3 is CASSQGQGVNWQPQHF. CDR3 DNA sequence: TGCGCCAGCAGCCAAGGACAGGGGGTAAATTGGCAGCCCCAGCATTTT.

In its sample, this clone was seen once. V usage is TRBV9 and J usage is TRBJ1-4; D remains unclear. Germline CDR1 reads SGDLS; CDR2 reads YYNGEE. V was shortened by 3 bases and J by 6 bases, with 15 bases between the two germline ends. CDR3 size: 15 residues. The CDR3: CASSAEGRWDEKLFF. The CDR3 coding sequence is TGTGCCAGCAGCGCCGAGGGTCGGTGGGATGAAAAACTGTTTTTT.

The V call is TRBV29-1, the J call TRBJ2-7; TRBD2 is a possible D gene (5 bases). The length of the CDR3 is 14 residues. Germline-derived CDR1 and CDR2 are SQVTM and ANQGSEA. The V end was cut by 1 base, the J end by 2 bases, with 12 bases between. CDR3 bases: TGCAGCGTTGAAGTCGGGGATGCGACCTACGAGCAGTACTTC. As protein: CSVEVGDATYEQYF.

The table lists this clone with a count of one. V and J are TRBV19 and TRBJ1-2, with D unclear. V was clipped by 1 base and J by 8 bases, with 8 bases between them. The CDR3 consists of 12 residues. Germline V CDR1 and CDR2: LNHDA, SQIVND (reference sequence). The CDR3 coding sequence is TGTGCCAGTAGTATAGGGGCCCGAGGCTACACCTTC. This gives the protein CASSIGARGYTF. The whole variable domain, remainder taken from reference TRBV19 and TRBJ1-2, is DGGITQSPKYLFRKEGQNVTLSCEQNLNHDAMYWYRQDPGQGLRLIYYSQIVNDFQKGDIAEGYSVSREKKESFPLTVTSAQKNPTAFYLCASSIGARGYTFGSGTRLTVV.

This chain's CDR3 is CASNSGQRNYGYTF. The CDR3 coding sequence is TGTGCCAGCAACTCCGGACAGAGAAACTATGGCTACACCTTC. The chain couples TRBV6-5 to TRBJ1-2; D is perhaps TRBD1 (6 bases). Trimming took 7 bases from V and 2 from J, leaving 14 bases between them. Germline CDR1 and CDR2: MNHEY and SVGAGI. CDR3 length: 14 residues.

V usage is TRBV28 and J usage is TRBJ1-2; D possibly corresponds to TRBD1 (6 bases). Germline assignment: CDR1 MDHEN and CDR2 SYDVKM. The CDR3 loop spans 15 amino acids. V was trimmed by 9 bases and J by 2 bases, leaving 19 bases between them. CDR3 sequence (DNA): TGTGCCAGTCGGCAGGGGAATCTCCCCAACTATGGCTACACCTTC. This translates into CASRQGNLPNYGYTF.

The rearrangement joins TRBV27 to TRBJ1-2; D is possibly TRBD1 (6 bases). Trimming took off 5 bases at V and 8 bases at J, with 9 bases between the two ends. From germline, CDR1 is MNHEY and CDR2 SMNVEV (reference sequence). The CDR3 is 11 residues long. CDR3 nucleotide sequence: TGTGCCAGCAGTCAGGGGCGCGGCTACACCTTC. Its protein product is CASSQGRGYTF.

The CDR3 spells CASSWDRVMNTEAFF. As DNA, the CDR3 is TGTGCCAGCAGCTGGGACAGGGTCATGAACACTGAAGCTTTCTTT. The chain employs TRBV5-4 and TRBJ1-1; 9 bases are shared with TRBD1. This CDR3 comprises 15 residues. After removal of 3 bases from V and 0 bases from J, the junction contained 3 bases not matched to a gene. The germline gives CDR1 SGHNT, CDR2 YYREEE (reference sequence).

The V call is TRBV18, the J call TRBJ2-5; no clear D. From germline, CDR1 is KGHSH and CDR2 LQKENI. The CDR3 extends over 15 amino acids. V was cut by 4 bases and J by 4 bases, with 16 bases left in between. The CDR3 DNA reads as TGTGCCAGCTCACAAAACCTCGACCGAGGAGAGACCCAGTACTTC. As protein: CASSQNLDRGETQYF.

The chain recombines TRBV9 with TRBJ2-3; 10 bases agree with TRBD1. This CDR3 is 16 amino acids long. V lost 0 bases and J lost 5; bases outside the gene matches: 6. Germline CDR1 SGDLS, CDR2 YYNGEE. This CDR3 is CASSVETGGPRDTQYF. CDR3 nucleotides: TGTGCCAGCAGCGTAGAGACAGGGGGCCCCAGAGATACGCAGTATTTT.

The chain couples TRBV18 to TRBJ2-7; TRBD1 is a possible D gene (5 bases). The CDR3 totals 15 residues. Trimming took off 3 bases at V and 3 bases at J, with 15 bases between the two ends. Per germline, CDR1 KGHSH and CDR2 LQKENI. DNA of the CDR3: TGTGCCAGCTCACCCAGGGCTATAGGGGTCTACGAGCAGTACTTC. This sequence encodes CASSPRAIGVYEQYF.

This chain uses TRBV27 with TRBJ1-5, with 10 bases identical to TRBD1. Germline assignment: CDR1 MNHEY and CDR2 SMNVEV (reference sequence). This CDR3 contains 20 residues. Trimming at V came to 6 bases and at J to 0 bases, leaving 17 bases not matched to a gene. The CDR3 coding sequence is TGTGCCAGCAGCTCAGGGGGACAGGGGCGACCCCTCTATAGCAATCAGCCCCAGCATTTT. Encoded protein: CASSSGGQGRPLYSNQPQHF.